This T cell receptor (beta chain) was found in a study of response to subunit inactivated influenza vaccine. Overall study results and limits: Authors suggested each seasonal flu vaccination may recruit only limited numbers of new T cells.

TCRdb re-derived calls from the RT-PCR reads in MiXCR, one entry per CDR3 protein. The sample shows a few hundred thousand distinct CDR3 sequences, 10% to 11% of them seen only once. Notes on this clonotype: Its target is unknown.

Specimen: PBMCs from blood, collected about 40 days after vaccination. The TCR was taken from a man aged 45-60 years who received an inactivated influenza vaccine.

CDR3 DNA sequence: TGTGCCAGCAGCTTAGTCGGCGGGAGGGAGTTCGAGCAGTACTTC. Residues: CASSLVGGREFEQYF. The V call is TRBV7-2, the J call TRBJ2-7, with TRBD2 matching over 9 bases. The CDR3 loop spans 15 amino acids. Losses at the gene ends were 1 base for V and 6 bases for J; bases not matched to a gene: 7. CDR1 is SGHTA, CDR2 FQGNSA, per germline.